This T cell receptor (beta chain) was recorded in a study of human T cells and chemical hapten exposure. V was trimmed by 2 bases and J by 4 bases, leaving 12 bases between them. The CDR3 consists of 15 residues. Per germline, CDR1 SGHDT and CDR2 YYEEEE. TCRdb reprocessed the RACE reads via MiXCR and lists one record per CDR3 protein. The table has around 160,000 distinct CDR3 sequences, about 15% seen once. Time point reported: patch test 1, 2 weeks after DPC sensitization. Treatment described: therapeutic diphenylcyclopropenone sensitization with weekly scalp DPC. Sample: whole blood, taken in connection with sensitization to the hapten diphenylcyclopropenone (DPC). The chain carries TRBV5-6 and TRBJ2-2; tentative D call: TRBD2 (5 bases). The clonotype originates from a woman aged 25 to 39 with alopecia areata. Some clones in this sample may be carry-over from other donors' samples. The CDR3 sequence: CASSLIPGGTGELFF. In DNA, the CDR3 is TGTGCCAGCAGCTTAATCCCAGGAGGCACCGGGGAGCTGTTTTTT.